This TCR beta chain was found in a study of blood T cell repertoires in COVID-19 (dated by TCRdb to the early 2020s). As for the study more broadly: Collaborator samples came from the United States, Italy and Spain and covered acute and convalescent phases of COVID-19. The sample metadata nearly always contained a de-identified subject ID, COVID-19 status, age in years and sex. Samples were obtained from the ongoing ImmuneRACE study (first 160 participants) and from approximately 1,200 subjects provided by 6 global collaborators. The material from the prospective study consisted of cDNA or gDNA derived from T cells, B-cell-depleted T cells, or PBMCs. Where HLA class I and class II types were available, the types were taken from metadata supplied by the sample provider, not from assay-based typing. The dataset comprised deeply sampled blood TCRbeta repertoires from subjects exposed to, actively infected with, or recovered from COVID-19. The repertoires were released in a freely available public database meant as a resource for research on the immune response to SARS-CoV-2. The full study reports these points: Clinical and demographic metadata were provided uncurated, with the amount varying by source and participant.

One collaborating source in Seattle enrolled patients while the patients were actively infected and followed the patients over time throughout the course of disease. Each collaborating institution followed its own protocols to collect whole blood in K2EDTA tubes. For TCRbeta analysis, collaborator samples were shipped as frozen whole blood, as isolated PBMCs, or as DNA extracted from either sample type. To note about this clone: It has no known antigen specificity. There are no base qualities to consult, and no much larger clone falls within one base.

TCRbeta CDR3 regions were amplified from genomic DNA by means of the immunoSEQ Assay, a bias-controlled multiplex PCR. From the authors' description of their analysis: Within the assay, amplification of reference gene primers was used to estimate how many nucleated cells each sample contained. To quantify the absolute abundance of each unique TCRbeta CDR3 rearrangement, sequence reads were collapsed and filtered. For each sample, productive Simpson clonality was calculated as the square root of Simpson's diversity index across productive rearrangements. Drawn from immuneACCESS, this table holds only the in-frame rearrangements with V and J called that TCRdb kept. Clones are partly lost; checked studies trace under half to an unresolved V gene and leave the rest unexplained. For V, J and clone size, that table is used; D and trimming come from the DNA. A total of roughly 250,000 clones appear in this sample, about 86% of them only once. Approximately 12% of the sample belongs to the ten largest clones.

Reading the germline V gene gives CDR1 KGHSH and CDR2 LQKENI. The junction shows trimming of 5 bases on V and 5 bases on J, plus 13 bases between the germline ends. The CDR3 has 13 amino acids, counting the end cysteine and phenylalanine. The sequence is cut down to CDR3 DNA, 39 bases in frame from base 1. The clonotype originates from a woman in her twenties or thirties with COVID-19, enrolled during active disease. Sequencing was carried out using peripheral blood. The rearranged chain carries TRBV18 and TRBJ2-7, with TRBD2 tentatively as D gene (5 bases match). The CDR3 sequence is CASSSTGRHEQYF. Here is the DNA: TGTGCCAGCTCAAGTACGGGAAGACACGAGCAGTACTTC.